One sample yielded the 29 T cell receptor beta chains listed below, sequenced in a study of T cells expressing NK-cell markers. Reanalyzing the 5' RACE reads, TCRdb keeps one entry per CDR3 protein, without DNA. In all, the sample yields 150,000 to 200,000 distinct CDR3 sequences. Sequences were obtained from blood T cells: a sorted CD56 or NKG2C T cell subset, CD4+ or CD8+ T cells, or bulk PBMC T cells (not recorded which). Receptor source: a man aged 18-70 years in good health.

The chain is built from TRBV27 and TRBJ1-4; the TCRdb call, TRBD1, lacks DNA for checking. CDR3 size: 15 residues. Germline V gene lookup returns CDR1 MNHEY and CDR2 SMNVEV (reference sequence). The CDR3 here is CASSLLGQSNEKLFF.

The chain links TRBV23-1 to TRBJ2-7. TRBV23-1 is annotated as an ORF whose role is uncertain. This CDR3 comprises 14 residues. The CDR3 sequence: CASILFVGTYEQYF.

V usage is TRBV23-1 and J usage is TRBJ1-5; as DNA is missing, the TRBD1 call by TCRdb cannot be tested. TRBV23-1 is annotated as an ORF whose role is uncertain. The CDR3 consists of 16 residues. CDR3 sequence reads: CASSRTDRGYNQPQHF.

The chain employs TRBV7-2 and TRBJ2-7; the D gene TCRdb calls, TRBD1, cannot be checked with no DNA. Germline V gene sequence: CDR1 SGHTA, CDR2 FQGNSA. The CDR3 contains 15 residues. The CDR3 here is CASSFLWGAAYEQYF.

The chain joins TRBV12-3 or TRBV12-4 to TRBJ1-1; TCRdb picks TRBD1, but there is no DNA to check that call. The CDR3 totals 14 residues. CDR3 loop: CASSFAGEYTEAFF.

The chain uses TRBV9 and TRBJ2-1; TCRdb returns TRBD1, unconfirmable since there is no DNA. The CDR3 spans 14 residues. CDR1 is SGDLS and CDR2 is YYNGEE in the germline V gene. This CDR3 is CASSGSGGAEEQFF.

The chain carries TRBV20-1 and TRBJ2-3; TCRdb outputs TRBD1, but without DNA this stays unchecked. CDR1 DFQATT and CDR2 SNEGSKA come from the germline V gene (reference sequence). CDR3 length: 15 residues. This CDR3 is CSARDNREESDTQYF.

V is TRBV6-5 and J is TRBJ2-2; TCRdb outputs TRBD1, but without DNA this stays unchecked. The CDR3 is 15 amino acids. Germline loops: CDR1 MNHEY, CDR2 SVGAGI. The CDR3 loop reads CASSYWTGSTGELFF.

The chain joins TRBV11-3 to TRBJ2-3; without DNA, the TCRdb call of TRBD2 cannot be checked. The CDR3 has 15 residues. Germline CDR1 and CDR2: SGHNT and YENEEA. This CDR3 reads CASSPREGHTDTQYF.

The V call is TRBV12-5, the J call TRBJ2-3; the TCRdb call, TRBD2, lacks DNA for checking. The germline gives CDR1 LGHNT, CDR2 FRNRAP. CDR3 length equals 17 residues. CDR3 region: CASALRASGTPPDTQYF.

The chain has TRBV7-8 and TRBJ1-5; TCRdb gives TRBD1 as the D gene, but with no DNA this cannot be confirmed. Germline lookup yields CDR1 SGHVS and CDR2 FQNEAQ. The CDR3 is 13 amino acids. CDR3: CASSPLGGQPQHF.

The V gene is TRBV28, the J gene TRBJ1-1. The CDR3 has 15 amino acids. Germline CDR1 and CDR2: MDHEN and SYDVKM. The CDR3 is CASSLSGYSGTEAFF.

The CDR3 region is CASQGPSHEKLFF. The chain links TRBV28 to TRBJ1-4. Germline V gene data show CDR1 as MDHEN and CDR2 as SYDVKM. This CDR3 has 13 residues.

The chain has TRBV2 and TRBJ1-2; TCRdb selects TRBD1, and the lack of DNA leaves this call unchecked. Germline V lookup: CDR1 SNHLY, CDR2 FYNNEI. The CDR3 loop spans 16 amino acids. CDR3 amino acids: CASSEAGRGRGDGYTF.

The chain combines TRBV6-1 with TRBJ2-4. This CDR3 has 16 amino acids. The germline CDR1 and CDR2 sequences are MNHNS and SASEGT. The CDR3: CASSEEADMWRNIQYF.

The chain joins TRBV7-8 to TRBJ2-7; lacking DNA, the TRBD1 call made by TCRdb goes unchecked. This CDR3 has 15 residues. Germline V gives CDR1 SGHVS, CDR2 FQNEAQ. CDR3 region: CASSQKQVSSYEQYF.

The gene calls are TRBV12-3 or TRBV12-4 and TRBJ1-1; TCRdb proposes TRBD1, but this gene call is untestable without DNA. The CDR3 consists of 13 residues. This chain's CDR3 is CASRQGGGTEAFF.

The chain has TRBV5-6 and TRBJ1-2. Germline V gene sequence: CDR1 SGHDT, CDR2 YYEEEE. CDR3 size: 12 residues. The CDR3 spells CASSLGDYGYTF. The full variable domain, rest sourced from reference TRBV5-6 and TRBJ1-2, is DAGVTQSPTHLIKTRGQQVTLRCSPKSGHDTVSWYQQALGQGPQFIFQYYEEEERQRGNFPDRFSGHQFPNYSSELNVNALLLGDSALYLCASSLGDYGYTFGSGTRLTVV.

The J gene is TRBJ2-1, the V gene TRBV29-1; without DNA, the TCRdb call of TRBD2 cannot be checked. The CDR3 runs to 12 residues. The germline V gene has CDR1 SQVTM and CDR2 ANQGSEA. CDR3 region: CSVYFGGNEQFF.

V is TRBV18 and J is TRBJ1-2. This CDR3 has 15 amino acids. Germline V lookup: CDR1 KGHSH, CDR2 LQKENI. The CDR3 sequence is CASSPSPVTNYGYTF.

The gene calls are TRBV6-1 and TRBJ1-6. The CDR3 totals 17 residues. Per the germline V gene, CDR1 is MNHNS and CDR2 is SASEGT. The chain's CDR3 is CASSAPVGEDYNSPLHF.

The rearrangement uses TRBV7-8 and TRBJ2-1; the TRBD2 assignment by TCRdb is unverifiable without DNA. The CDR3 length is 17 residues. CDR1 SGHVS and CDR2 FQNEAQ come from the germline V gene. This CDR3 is CASSLAVLLAGEVEQFF.

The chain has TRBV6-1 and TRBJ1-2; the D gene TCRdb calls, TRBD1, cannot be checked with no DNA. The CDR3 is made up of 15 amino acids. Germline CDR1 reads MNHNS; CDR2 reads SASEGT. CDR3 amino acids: CASSDLGASDYGYTF.

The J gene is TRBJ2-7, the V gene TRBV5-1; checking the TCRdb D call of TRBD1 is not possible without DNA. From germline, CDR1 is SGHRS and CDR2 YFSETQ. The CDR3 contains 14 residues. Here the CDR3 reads CASSLAGAEYEQYF.

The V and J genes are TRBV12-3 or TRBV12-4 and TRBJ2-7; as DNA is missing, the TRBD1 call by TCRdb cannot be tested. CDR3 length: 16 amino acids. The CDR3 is CASSRPGPKSSYEQYF.

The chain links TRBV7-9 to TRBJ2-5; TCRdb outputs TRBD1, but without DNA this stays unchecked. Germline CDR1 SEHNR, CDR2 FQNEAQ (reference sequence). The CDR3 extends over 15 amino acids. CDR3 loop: CASSPHRGDEETQYF. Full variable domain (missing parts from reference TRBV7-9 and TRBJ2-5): DTGVSQNPRHKITKRGQNVTFRCDPISEHNRLYWYRQTLGQGPEFLTYFQNEAQLEKSRLLSDRFSAERPKGSFSTLEIQRTEQGDSAMYLCASSPHRGDEETQYFGPGTRLLVL.

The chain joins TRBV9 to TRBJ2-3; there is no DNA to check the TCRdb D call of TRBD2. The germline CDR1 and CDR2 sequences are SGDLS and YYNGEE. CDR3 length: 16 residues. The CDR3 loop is CASSVVGSGGLDTQYF.

Here the CDR3 reads CASSFLPGLNYEQYF. The V gene is TRBV11-1, the J gene TRBJ2-7; TCRdb returns TRBD2, unconfirmable since there is no DNA. This CDR3 is 15 amino acids long. The germline gives CDR1 SGHAT, CDR2 FQDESV (reference sequence).

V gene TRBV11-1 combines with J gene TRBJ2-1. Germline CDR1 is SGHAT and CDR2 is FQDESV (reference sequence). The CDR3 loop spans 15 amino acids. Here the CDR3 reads CASSLGTSAGNEQFF.